The rows below give T cell receptor beta chains drawn from one sample of a study of T cells in tuberculosis. Repertoires were generated with immunoSEQ multiplex PCR, while TCRdb's copy carries only in-frame clones and drops some. The top ten clones hold 21% of a sample with approximately 58,000 clones, approximately 91% of them seen once. The material sequenced was CD1b-GMM tetramer-negative cells sorted from PBMCs. Every receptor here comes from an adult woman with latent tuberculosis. Each CDR3 is given with its conserved first and last residue. Fields, in order: J gene, D gene, clone size, V gene, CDR3 protein, CDR3 DNA. The D gene is left open where the match is weak. Some rows mark clone size as missing; the rest say once, few, many or name a class of expanded clone.

TRBJ2-7,TRBD1,NA,TRBV18,CASSQDRGNSYEQYF,TGTGCCAGCTCGCAAGACAGGGGGAACTCCTACGAGCAGTACTTC
TRBJ1-2,NA,once,TRBV6-5,CASSYSNGRGGYTF,TGTGCCAGCAGTTACTCGAATGGGAGAGGGGGCTACACCTTC
TRBJ2-7,TRBD2,NA,TRBV5-4,CASNLAGGPYEQYF,TGTGCCAGCAACTTAGCGGGAGGGCCCTACGAGCAGTACTTC
TRBJ1-3,NA,NA,TRBV4-3,CASSQENRAGNTIYF,TGCGCCAGCAGCCAAGAGAACAGGGCTGGAAACACCATATATTTT
TRBJ2-3,TRBD2,NA,TRBV19,CASSIGTSGKSDTQYF,TGTGCCAGTAGTATAGGGACTAGCGGGAAGTCAGATACGCAGTATTTT
TRBJ1-1,TRBD1,NA,TRBV7-6,CASSQGAYTEAFF,TGTGCCAGCTCCCAGGGGGCGTACACTGAAGCTTTCTTT
TRBJ2-5,NA,NA,TRBV29-1,CSAPVLETQYF,TGCAGCGCCCCTGTTCTTGAGACCCAGTACTTC
TRBJ2-1,NA,few,TRBV5-8,CASSWAGSNNEQFF,TGTGCCAGCAGCTGGGCGGGTAGTAACAATGAGCAGTTCTTC
TRBJ1-1,NA,NA,TRBV6-5,CASSYSSRGEGAFF,TGTGCCAGCAGTTACTCCTCCAGGGGAGAGGGAGCTTTCTTT
TRBJ2-7,NA,NA,TRBV5-1,CASSLAGSSYEQYF,TGCGCCAGCAGCTTGGCCGGGAGCTCCTACGAGCAGTACTTC
TRBJ1-4,NA,NA,TRBV10-3,CAISMGGRVGEKLFF,TGTGCCATCAGTATGGGCGGCAGGGTTGGTGAAAAACTGTTTTTT
TRBJ1-2,NA,NA,TRBV6-1,CASSVAHQGYGYTF,TGTGCCAGCAGTGTCGCCCACCAGGGCTATGGCTACACCTTC
TRBJ2-7,NA,few,TRBV7-6,CASSAWASYEQYF,TGTGCCAGCAGCGCTTGGGCCTCCTACGAGCAGTACTTC
TRBJ2-5,TRBD2,once,TRBV28,CASSSAGTSVQETQYF,TGTGCCAGCAGTTCGGCCGGGACTAGCGTACAAGAGACCCAGTACTTC
TRBJ2-1,TRBD2,NA,TRBV7-2,CASSLSSGNNEQFF,TGTGCCAGCAGCTTATCTAGCGGTAACAATGAGCAGTTCTTC
TRBJ2-7,TRBD2,NA,TRBV2,CASTSGLAVEQYF,TGTGCCAGCACCTCGGGACTAGCGGTCGAGCAGTACTTC
TRBJ2-6,NA,NA,TRBV18,CASSQQTGTVVSGANVLTF,TGTGCCAGCTCACAACAGACAGGGACTGTTGTATCTGGGGCCAACGTCCTGACTTTC
TRBJ1-2,TRBD1,few,TRBV30,CAWRTGRRYGYTF,TGTGCCTGGAGGACAGGGAGGAGGTATGGCTACACCTTC